The 15 T cell receptor beta chains presented below share a single source sample, sequenced in a study of T-cell reconstitution after alpha-beta-depleted transplantation in children (dated by TCRdb to about 2016). Libraries were prepared through PCR. The run used an Illumina HiSeq 2500. To normalize quantification of the TCRbeta repertoire, the TCR libraries were built with molecular barcoding that relied on unique molecular identifiers. Starting from the raw public reads, TCRdb applied fastp trimming at Q25, assembled clones with MiXCR and retained in-frame beta chains. When rows share a CDR3 protein, they turn into one entry using the most common DNA and genes. This sample has some 640,000 distinct CDR3 sequences in its table, and around a sixth of those were observed once. The ten largest make up approximately 1% of the sample. Material: PBMCs from the stem cell graft donor, obtained from the stem cell graft. These TCRs come from a human donor who donated a stem cell graft to a child with acute myeloid leukemia.

This clonotype was counted at least ten times. V gene TRBV29-1 combines with J gene TRBJ2-3, with TRBD2 matching over 12 bases. This CDR3 contains 15 residues. V shed 6 bases and J 3 bases; nucleotides not matched to a gene: 7. Germline loops: CDR1 SQVTM, CDR2 ANQGSEA. This chain's CDR3 is CSVRTSGERTDTQYF. CDR3 bases: TGCAGCGTCCGGACTAGCGGGGAGCGGACAGATACGCAGTATTTT.

This clonotype has just a few counts. This chain joins TRBV20-1 and TRBJ2-1; TRBD2 matches 7 bases. Germline V gives CDR1 DFQATT, CDR2 SNEGSKA (reference sequence). CDR3 length: 15 residues. The J segment lost 2 bases and the V segment lost 2 bases, leaving 6 bases of the junction unmatched. CDR3 sequence: CSARPRLATYNEQFF. DNA of the CDR3: TGCAGTGCTAGACCTCGACTAGCTACCTACAATGAGCAGTTCTTC.

The chain joins TRBV20-1 to TRBJ2-7; D may be TRBD2 (5 bases). CDR3 length: 16 amino acids. CDR1 and CDR2 (germline): DFQATT, SNEGSKA (reference sequence). CDR3 in amino acids: CSARLRLRLSSYGQYV. In DNA, the CDR3 is TGCAGTGCTAGATTACGGCTGCGACTAAGCTCCTACGGGCAGTACGTC.

With respect to this clonotype: Given a much more abundant clone one base away, this may be a read error. The chain couples TRBV7-8 to TRBJ1-6; D not resolved. Germline assignment: CDR1 SGHVS and CDR2 FQNEAQ. The CDR3 runs to 12 residues. The V gene lost 4 bases and the J gene lost 5 bases, with 3 bases spanning the gap. The chain's CDR3 is CASSWDNSPLHF. For the CDR3, the DNA is TGTGCCAGCAGCTGGGATAATTCACCCCTCCACTTT.

Concerning this clonotype: Given a much more abundant clone one base away, this may be a read error. The V gene is TRBV15, the J gene TRBJ1-2, with D uncertain. V was pared by 0 bases and J by 5 bases, with 10 bases between. The germline V gene encodes CDR1 LNHNV and CDR2 YYDKDF (reference sequence). This CDR3 has 14 amino acids. DNA of the CDR3: TGTGCCACCAGCAGAGATACTTCCCTGTATGGCTACACCTTC. It specifies CATSRDTSLYGYTF.

This clonotype was picked up many times. V usage is TRBV20-1 and J usage is TRBJ1-5; D remains unclear. This CDR3 is built from 14 residues. Trimming stripped 0 bases from V and 5 bases from J, with 11 bases between. CDR1 and CDR2 from the germline V gene are DFQATT and SNEGSKA (reference sequence). The chain's CDR3 is CSARDHGEYQPQHF. In nucleotides, the CDR3 is TGCAGTGCTAGAGATCACGGGGAATATCAGCCCCAGCATTTT.

The CDR3 bases are TGTGCCAGCAGTCGCAAAGGGGCCTCGGGGGCAAAACTGTTTTTT. Residues: CASSRKGASGAKLFF. This chain uses TRBV27 with TRBJ1-4; tentative D call: TRBD1 (6 bases). V was clipped by 5 bases and J by 10 bases, with 20 bases between them. The CDR3 consists of 15 residues. The germline gives CDR1 MNHEY, CDR2 SMNVEV (reference sequence).

The sample holds many counts of this clonotype. One junction end does not reproduce the germline sequence, and a read error may be involved. The chain joins TRBV13 to TRBJ1-3; D is ambiguous. CDR1 and CDR2 (germline): PRHDT, FYEKMQ (reference sequence). The CDR3 sequence is 13 residues long. CDR3 nucleotide sequence: TGTGCCAGCAGCTTAGGCCTGTTCGGCGAGGACGGCTTT. Translated, it gives CASSLGLFGEDGF.

This clonotype was seen only a few times. J is TRBJ2-5 and V is TRBV7-9; 8 nucleotides match TRBD2. This CDR3 is 15 amino acids long. V gave up 3 bases and J gave up 1 base; unmatched junction bases: 4. The germline gives CDR1 SEHNR, CDR2 FQNEAQ (reference sequence). CDR3 coding DNA: TGTGCCAGCAGCTTCCCGGGAGGGAGCCAAGAGACCCAGTACTTC. Translation gives CASSFPGGSQETQYF. Supplemented by reference TRBV7-9 and TRBJ2-5, the full variable domain reads DTGVSQNPRHKITKRGQNVTFRCDPISEHNRLYWYRQTLGQGPEFLTYFQNEAQLEKSRLLSDRFSAERPKGSFSTLEIQRTEQGDSAMYLCASSFPGGSQETQYFGPGTRLLVL.

The rearrangement uses TRBV5-1 and TRBJ2-7; D is possibly TRBD2 (6 bases). The CDR3 has 12 amino acids. Trimming removed 4 bases from V and 6 bases from J, with 11 bases in between. Germline values: CDR1 SGHRS, CDR2 YFSETQ. CDR3 nucleotides: TGCGCCAGCAGCCCGGACGGGGGCGAGCAGTACTTC. Its translation: CASSPDGGEQYF.

This chain connects TRBV20-1 to TRBJ1-2; unclear D gene. Trimming took off 0 bases at V and 1 base at J, with 15 bases between the two ends. The CDR3 has 16 residues. The germline CDR1 and CDR2 sequences are DFQATT and SNEGSKA (reference sequence). CDR3: CSARDRHPAVNYGYTF. In DNA form, the CDR3 reads TGCAGTGCTAGAGATCGCCACCCAGCCGTTAACTATGGCTACACCTTC.

Regarding this clonotype: Its ends do not fully match the called genes, so a read error is possible. This chain connects TRBV5-5 to TRBJ2-4, with 7 bases identical to TRBD2. Germline V gives CDR1 SGHKS, CDR2 YYEKEE (reference sequence). The CDR3 covers 12 residues. The CDR3 nucleotides read TGTGCCAGGAGCTCGGGGGGTTCCATTCAGTACTTC. This translates into CARSSGGSIQYF. Drawing the rest from reference TRBV5-5 and TRBJ2-4, the complete variable domain is DAGVTQSPTHLIKTRGQQVTLRCSPISGHKSVSWYQQVLGQGPQFIFQYYEKEERGRGNFPDRFSARQFPNYSSELNVNALLLGDSALYLCARSSGGSIQYFGAGTRLSVL.

The chain has TRBV21-1 and TRBJ1-2. TRBV21-1 is classified as a pseudogene. This CDR3 spans 14 amino acids. The CDR3 nucleotides read TGTGCCAGCAGCACGGGGGGGGCGAACTATGGCTACACCTTC. Translating gives CASSTGGANYGYTF.

This clonotype was seen more than once but under ten times. The chain recombines TRBV5-1 with TRBJ2-3; 9 bases map to TRBD1. V shed 3 bases and J 4 bases; nucleotides not matched to a gene: 0. CDR1 and CDR2 from the germline V gene are SGHRS and YFSETQ. The CDR3 runs to 13 residues. CDR3 in amino acids: CASSWTGADTQYF. CDR3 DNA sequence: TGCGCCAGCAGCTGGACAGGGGCAGATACGCAGTATTTT.

The chain is built from TRBV7-2 and TRBJ1-6, with a tentative D call TRBD1 (5 bases). CDR1 and CDR2 from the germline V gene are SGHTA and FQGNSA. The V end lost 4 bases, the J end lost 9 bases, and 16 bases lay between the germline ends. The CDR3 loop spans 15 amino acids. The CDR3 coding sequence is TGTGCCAGCAGCTCCCCCAGGGCGGGAGGTTCACCCCTCCACTTT. Its protein product is CASSSPRAGGSPLHF.